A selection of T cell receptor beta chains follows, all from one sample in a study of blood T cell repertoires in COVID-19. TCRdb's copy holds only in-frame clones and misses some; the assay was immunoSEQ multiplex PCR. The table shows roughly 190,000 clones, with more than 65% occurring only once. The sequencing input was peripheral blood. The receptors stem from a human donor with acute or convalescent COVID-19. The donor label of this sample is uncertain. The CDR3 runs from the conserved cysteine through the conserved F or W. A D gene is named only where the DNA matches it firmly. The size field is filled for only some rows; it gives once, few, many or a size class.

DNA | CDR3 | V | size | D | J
TGTGCCAGCCTGACTAGCGGGGGTTACGAGCAGTACTTC | CASLTSGGYEQYF | TRBV6-5 | NA | TRBD2 | TRBJ2-7
TGCGCCAGCAGCTTGTTGGGCGGGGGGGCATATAATGAGCAGTTCTTC | CASSLLGGGAYNEQFF | TRBV5-1 | NA | TRBD2 | TRBJ2-1
TGTGCCAGTAGTTTCGGGCGGGGCTACGAGCAGTACTTC | CASSFGRGYEQYF | TRBV19 | NA | NA | TRBJ2-7
TGTGCCAGCAGGGCCGCCAGTAGCCGTGACTACACCTTC | CASRAASSRDYTF | TRBV2 | NA | NA | TRBJ1-2
TGTGCCAGCTCACCACCCGTTATAGACACTGAAGCTTTCTTT | CASSPPVIDTEAFF | TRBV18 | NA | NA | TRBJ1-1
TGTGCCAGCAGTAGTAGGACAGGTTCTAATGAAAAACTGTTTTTT | CASSSRTGSNEKLFF | TRBV2 | NA | TRBD1 | TRBJ1-4
TGTGCCTGGAGCCGGGTCGTCGGGGGTGAAAAACTGTTTTTT | CAWSRVVGGEKLFF | TRBV30 | few | NA | TRBJ1-4
TGTGCCAGTAGTATTGGTACAGGGGGCGGTTCCGGGGAGCTGTTTTTT | CASSIGTGGGSGELFF | TRBV19 | once | TRBD1 | TRBJ2-2
TGTGCCAGCAGCCCAGCTAGCGGGGGATTCACAGATACGCAGTATTTT | CASSPASGGFTDTQYF | TRBV5-4 | NA | TRBD2 | TRBJ2-3
TGCGCCAGCAGCTTAATGACAGGGGATGCAGAGACCCAGTACTTC | CASSLMTGDAETQYF | TRBV5-1 | NA | TRBD1 | TRBJ2-5
TGTGCCAGCAGGTACGGACTAGCGGGGGCCAAAGAGACCCAGTACTTC | CASRYGLAGAKETQYF | TRBV6-2/TRBV6-3 | NA | TRBD2 | TRBJ2-5
TGTGCCAGCAACTTACAGGGGGCAACCTACGAGCAGTACTTC | CASNLQGATYEQYF | TRBV2 | NA | TRBD1 | TRBJ2-7
TGCGCCAGCAGCTCCAAACGACAGGGGGAGAACACTGAAGCTTTCTTT | CASSSKRQGENTEAFF | TRBV5-1 | NA | TRBD1 | TRBJ1-1
TGTGCCAGCAGCCAAGATCCGGGAGAGACCCAGTACTTC | CASSQDPGETQYF | TRBV4-2 | NA | NA | TRBJ2-5
TGTGCAAGTCCTCTTCAAGAGACCCAGTACTTC | CASPLQETQYF | TRBV12-2 | few | NA | TRBJ2-5
TGTGCCAGCAGCGCGGACAGGGATTATAATTCACCCCTCCACTTT | CASSADRDYNSPLHF | TRBV3-1/TRBV3-2 | NA | TRBD1 | TRBJ1-6
TGTGCCAGCAGCTTAGCCGCGGGGGCTGAAGCTTTCTTT | CASSLAAGAEAFF | TRBV7-2 | NA | NA | TRBJ1-1
TGTGCCAGAAGCTTAGAAGCCCAAGGGGAACAGAACACTGAAGCTTTCTTT | CARSLEAQGEQNTEAFF | TRBV7-5 | few | NA | TRBJ1-1
TGTGCCAGTAGTATAGACCTAGCGGGAGCGGGCGAGCAGTACTTC | CASSIDLAGAGEQYF | TRBV19 | few | TRBD2 | TRBJ2-7
TGTGCCAGCGGGGGACAGGGGGACTATGGCTACACCTTC | CASGGQGDYGYTF | TRBV2 | NA | TRBD1 | TRBJ1-2
TGTGCCAGCATTCGAGCCGGGACAGCTTATGGCTACACCTTC | CASIRAGTAYGYTF | TRBV28 | NA | TRBD1 | TRBJ1-2
TGTGCCATGGGCCAAGCAGATACGCAGTATTTT | CAMGQADTQYF | TRBV6-5 | NA | NA | TRBJ2-3
TGTGCCAGCAGTTCACCGCTAGCGGGAGGGGGCACAGATACGCAGTATTTT | CASSSPLAGGGTDTQYF | TRBV27 | NA | TRBD2 | TRBJ2-3
TGCGCCAGCAGCTTCCTAGCGGGCGGAAACAATGAGCAGTTCTTC | CASSFLAGGNNEQFF | TRBV5-1 | NA | TRBD2 | TRBJ2-1
TGTGCCAGCATCCTACAGGGGGCCACAGATACGCAGTATTTT | CASILQGATDTQYF | TRBV6-5 | NA | TRBD1 | TRBJ2-3
TGTGCCAGCAGCCCTATTAACAGGGGTACCCCAGATACGCAGTATTTT | CASSPINRGTPDTQYF | TRBV5-4 | NA | TRBD1 | TRBJ2-3
TGTGCCAGCAGCCACCGGGACATAACTAATGAAAAACTGTTTTTT | CASSHRDITNEKLFF | TRBV7-2 | NA | NA | TRBJ1-4